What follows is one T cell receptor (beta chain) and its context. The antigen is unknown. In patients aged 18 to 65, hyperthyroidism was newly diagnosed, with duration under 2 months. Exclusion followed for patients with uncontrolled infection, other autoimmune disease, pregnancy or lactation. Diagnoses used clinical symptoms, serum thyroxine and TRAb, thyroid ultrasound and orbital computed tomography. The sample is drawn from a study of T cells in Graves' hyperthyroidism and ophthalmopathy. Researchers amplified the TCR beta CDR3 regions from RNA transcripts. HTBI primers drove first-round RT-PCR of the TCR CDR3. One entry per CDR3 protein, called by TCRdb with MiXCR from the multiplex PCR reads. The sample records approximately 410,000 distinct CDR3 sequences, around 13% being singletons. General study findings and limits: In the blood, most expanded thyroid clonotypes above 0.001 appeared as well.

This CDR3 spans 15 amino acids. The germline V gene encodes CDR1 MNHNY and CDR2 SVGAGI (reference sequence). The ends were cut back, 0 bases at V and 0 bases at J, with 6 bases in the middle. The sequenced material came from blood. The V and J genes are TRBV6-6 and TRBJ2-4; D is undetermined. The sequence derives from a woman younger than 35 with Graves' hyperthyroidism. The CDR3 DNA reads TGTGCCAGCAGTTACTCAACACTAGCCAAAAACATTCAGTACTTC. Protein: CASSYSTLAKNIQYF.